These T cell receptor beta chains were read from a single sample in a study of early T cells in non-severe SARS-CoV-2 infection. TCRdb analysed the 5' RACE reads with MiXCR anew, one entry per CDR3 protein. The sample shows about 110,000 distinct CDR3 sequences, around 10% of them seen only once. The sample comprised whole blood. The origin of the receptors is an adult who was a healthcare worker with PCR-confirmed SARS-CoV-2 infection or an uninfected control (not recorded which). The conserved cysteine and the conserved F or W are not part of the CDR3 here. A D gene is named only where the DNA matches it firmly.

>TRBV11-2|.
ASSPRTPGAEAF
>TRBV7-9|.
ASSSVAQGYGELF
>TRBV20-1|TRBD1
SAYRDRNIQY
>TRBV12-3/TRBV12-4|.
ASSLKLLGSVAYEQY
>TRBV7-2|TRBD1
ASSHRGRSNQPQH
>TRBV5-8|TRBD1
ASSFWRPGTDKETQY
>TRBV20-1|TRBD2
SAMTSGLYNEQF
>TRBV6-5|.
ASSYSAVTRGYNEQF
>TRBV29-1|.
SVEQGGVSGNTIY
>TRBV7-9|.
ASSSAGQSYEQY
>TRBV5-4|TRBD1
ASSLSGGRTGELF
>TRBV7-3|TRBD2
ASSKTGGPYNEQF
>TRBV28|.
ASSLTSGNWA
>TRBV18|.
ASSPKGPGNQPQH
>TRBV3-1|.
ASSPRVNPHEQY
>TRBV6-6|TRBD1
ASSPGGAGGYT
>TRBV7-2|TRBD1
ASSPLGTGGVNQPQH
>TRBV11-2|.
ASSLQRADNEQF
>TRBV5-6|TRBD1
ASSSDRGLNTEAF
>TRBV28|TRBD1
ASSSSNRGLRTDTQY